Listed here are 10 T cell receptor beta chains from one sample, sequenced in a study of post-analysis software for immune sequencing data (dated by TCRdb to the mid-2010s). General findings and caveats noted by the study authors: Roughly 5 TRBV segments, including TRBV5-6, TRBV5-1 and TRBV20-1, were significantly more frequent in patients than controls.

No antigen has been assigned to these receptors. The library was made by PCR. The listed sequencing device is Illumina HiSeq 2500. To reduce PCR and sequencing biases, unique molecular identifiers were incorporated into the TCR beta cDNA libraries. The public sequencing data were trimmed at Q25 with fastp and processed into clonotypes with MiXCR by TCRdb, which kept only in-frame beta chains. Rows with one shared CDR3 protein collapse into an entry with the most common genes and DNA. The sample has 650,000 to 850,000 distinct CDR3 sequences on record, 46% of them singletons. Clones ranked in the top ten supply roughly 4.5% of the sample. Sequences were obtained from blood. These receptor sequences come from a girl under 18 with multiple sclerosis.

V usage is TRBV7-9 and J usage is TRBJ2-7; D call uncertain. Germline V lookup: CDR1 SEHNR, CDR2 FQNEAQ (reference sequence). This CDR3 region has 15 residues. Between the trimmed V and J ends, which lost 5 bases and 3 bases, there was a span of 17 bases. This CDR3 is CASSPRSPANYEQYF. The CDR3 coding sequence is TGTGCCAGCAGCCCTCGGAGTCCCGCCAACTACGAGCAGTACTTC.

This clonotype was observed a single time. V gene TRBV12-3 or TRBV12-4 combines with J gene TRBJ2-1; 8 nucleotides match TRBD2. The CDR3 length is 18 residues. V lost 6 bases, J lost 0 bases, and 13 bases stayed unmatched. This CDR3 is CASSFSVAGKPSYNEQFF. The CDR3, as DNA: TGTGCCAGCAGCTTCTCGGTAGCGGGGAAACCCTCCTACAATGAGCAGTTCTTC.

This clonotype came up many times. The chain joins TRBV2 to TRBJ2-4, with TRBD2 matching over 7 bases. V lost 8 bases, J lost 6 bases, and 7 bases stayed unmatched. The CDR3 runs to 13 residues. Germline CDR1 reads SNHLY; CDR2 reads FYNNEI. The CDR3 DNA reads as TGTGCCAGCGACCCTAGCGGTGGAAACATTCAGTACTTC. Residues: CASDPSGGNIQYF.

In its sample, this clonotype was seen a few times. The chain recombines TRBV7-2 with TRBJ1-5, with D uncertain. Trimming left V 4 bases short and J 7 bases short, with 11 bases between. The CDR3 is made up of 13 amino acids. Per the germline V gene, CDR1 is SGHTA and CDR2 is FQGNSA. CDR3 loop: CASSSEVEQPQHF. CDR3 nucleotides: TGTGCCAGCAGCTCTGAGGTGGAACAGCCCCAGCATTTT.

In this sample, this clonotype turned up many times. The CDR3 loop is CASSTGLAADTQYF. The CDR3 DNA reads TGTGCCAGCAGCACGGGACTAGCGGCGGATACGCAGTATTTT. V is TRBV11-1 and J is TRBJ2-3; 11 bases line up with TRBD2. Germline V gives CDR1 SGHAT, CDR2 FQDESV (reference sequence). The trim removed 5 bases at V and 6 bases at J, leaving 4 bases unmatched. The CDR3 runs to 14 residues.

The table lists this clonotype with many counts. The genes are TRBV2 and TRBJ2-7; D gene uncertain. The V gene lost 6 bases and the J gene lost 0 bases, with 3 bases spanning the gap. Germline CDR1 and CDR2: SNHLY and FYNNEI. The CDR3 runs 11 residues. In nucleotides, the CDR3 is TGTGCCAGCAGGGTCTCCTACGAGCAGTACTTC. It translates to CASRVSYEQYF.

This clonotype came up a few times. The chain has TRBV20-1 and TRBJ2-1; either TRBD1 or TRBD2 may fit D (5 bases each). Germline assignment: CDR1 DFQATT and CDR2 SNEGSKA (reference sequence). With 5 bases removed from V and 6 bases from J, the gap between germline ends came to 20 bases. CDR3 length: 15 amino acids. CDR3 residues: CSALRSSGGINEQFF. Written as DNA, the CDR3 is TGCAGTGCTCTCCGTTCTAGTGGGGGAATCAATGAGCAGTTCTTC.

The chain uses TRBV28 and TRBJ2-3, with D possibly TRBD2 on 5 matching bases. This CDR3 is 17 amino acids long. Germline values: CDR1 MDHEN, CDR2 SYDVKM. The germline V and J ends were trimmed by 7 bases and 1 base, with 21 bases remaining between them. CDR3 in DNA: TGTGCCAGCAAAGAGGGCCTTAAGCGGTTCGGCACAGATACGCAGTATTTT. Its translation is CASKEGLKRFGTDTQYF.

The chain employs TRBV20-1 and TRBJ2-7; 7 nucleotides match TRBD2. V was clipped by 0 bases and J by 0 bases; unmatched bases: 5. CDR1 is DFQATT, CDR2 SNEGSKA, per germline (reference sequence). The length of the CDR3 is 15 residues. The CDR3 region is CSARDPAGTSYEQYF. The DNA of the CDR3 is TGCAGTGCTAGAGATCCAGCGGGAACCTCCTACGAGCAGTACTTC.

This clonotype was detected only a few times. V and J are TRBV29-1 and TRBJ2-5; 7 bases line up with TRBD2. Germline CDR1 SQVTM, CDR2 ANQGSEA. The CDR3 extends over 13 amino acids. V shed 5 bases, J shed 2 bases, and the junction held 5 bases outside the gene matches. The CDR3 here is CSVKSGGQETQYF. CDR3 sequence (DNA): TGCAGCGTTAAGTCGGGGGGACAAGAGACCCAGTACTTC.